This T cell receptor beta chain emerged from a study of shared clonotypes between healthy human individuals. Sequencing used immunoSEQ multiplex PCR; TCRdb keeps in-frame clones, though not all of them. The sample has some 1,900,000 clones, about 95% seen once; the top ten hold less than 1.5%. Cells designated naive CD8 were CD45RO-negative and were positively selected for CCR7, with terminally differentiated effector memory CD45RA+ cells excluded. V lost 8 bases to trimming and J lost 6 bases; unmatched junction nucleotides: 10. CDR3 length: 15 residues. Germline V CDR1 and CDR2: MNHEY, SMNVEV (reference sequence).

The chain employs TRBV27 and TRBJ2-7; 13 nucleotides agree with TRBD2. Sequenced material: naive CD8+ T cells sorted from blood. The source is a man aged 18 to 29 in good health. This chain's CDR3 is CASCTSGGAFSEQYF. CDR3 bases: TGTGCCAGCTGCACTAGCGGGGGGGCCTTCAGCGAGCAGTACTTC.